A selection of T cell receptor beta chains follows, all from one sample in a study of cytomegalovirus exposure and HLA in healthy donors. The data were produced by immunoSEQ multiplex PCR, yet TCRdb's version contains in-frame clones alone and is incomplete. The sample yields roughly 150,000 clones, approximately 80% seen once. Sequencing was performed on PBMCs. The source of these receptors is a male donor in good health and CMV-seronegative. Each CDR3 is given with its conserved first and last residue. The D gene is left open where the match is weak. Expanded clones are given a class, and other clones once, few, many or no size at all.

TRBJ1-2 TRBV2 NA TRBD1 CASSWDRVRGYTF TGTGCCAGCAGTTGGGACAGGGTGAGGGGCTACACCTTC
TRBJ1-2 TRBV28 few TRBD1 CASSLQGAPDGYTF TGTGCCAGCAGTTTGCAGGGGGCGCCTGATGGCTACACCTTC
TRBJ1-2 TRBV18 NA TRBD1 CASSPQGTEGATYGYTF TGTGCCAGCTCACCCCAGGGGACGGAGGGGGCCACCTATGGCTACACCTTC
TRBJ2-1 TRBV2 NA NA CASSTGMNSYNEQFF TGTGCCAGCAGCACCGGGATGAACTCCTACAATGAGCAGTTCTTC
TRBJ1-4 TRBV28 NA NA CASSSFTRDGEKLFF TGTGCCAGCAGTTCATTTACACGGGATGGTGAAAAACTGTTTTTT
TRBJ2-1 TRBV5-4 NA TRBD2 CASSLGRGGYNEQFF TGTGCCAGCAGCTTGGGGCGGGGGGGTTACAATGAGCAGTTCTTC
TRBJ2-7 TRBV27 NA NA CASSLWQTGDYEQYF TGTGCCAGCAGTTTATGGCAGACGGGCGACTACGAGCAGTACTTC
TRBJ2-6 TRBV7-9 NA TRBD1 CSIGTGGDVLTF TGTTCCATAGGGACAGGTGGCGACGTCCTGACTTTC
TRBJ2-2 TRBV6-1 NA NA CASSDLLLAGELFF TGTGCCAGCAGTGACCTCTTACTGGCCGGGGAGCTGTTTTTT
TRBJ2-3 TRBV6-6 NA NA CASSGQSTDTQYF TGTGCCAGCAGTGGACAGAGCACAGATACGCAGTATTTT
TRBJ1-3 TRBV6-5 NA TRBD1 CASSTTGGRGNTIYF TGTGCCAGCAGTACCACAGGGGGTCGTGGAAACACCATATATTTT
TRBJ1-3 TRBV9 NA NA CASSVVPGAGNTIYF TGTGCCAGCAGCGTAGTACCAGGGGCGGGAAACACCATATATTTT
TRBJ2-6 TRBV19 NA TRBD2 CASSRFKAGGVSGANVLTF TGTGCCAGTAGTCGGTTTAAGGCGGGAGGGGTATCTGGGGCCAACGTCCTGACTTTC
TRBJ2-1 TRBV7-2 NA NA CASSPARGAANEQFF TGTGCCAGCAGCCCAGCCCGGGGGGCGGCGAATGAGCAGTTCTTC
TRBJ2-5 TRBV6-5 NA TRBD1 CASSPGTGQTQYF TGTGCCAGCAGCCCCGGGACAGGGCAGACCCAGTACTTC
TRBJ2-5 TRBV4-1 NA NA CASSQDSETQYF TGCGCCAGCAGCCAAGACTCAGAGACCCAGTACTTC
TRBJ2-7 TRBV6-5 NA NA CASSYGASSYEQYF TGTGCCAGCAGTTACGGGGCTAGCTCCTACGAGCAGTACTTC
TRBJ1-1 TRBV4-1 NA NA CASSALTGLDTEAFF TGCGCCAGCAGCGCTCTAACAGGGCTGGACACTGAAGCTTTCTTT
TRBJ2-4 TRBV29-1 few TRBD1 CSVEVRQGVAKNIQYF TGCAGCGTTGAAGTGAGGCAGGGGGTTGCCAAAAACATTCAGTACTTC
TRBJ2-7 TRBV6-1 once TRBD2 CASSERRGSYEQYF TGTGCCAGCAGTGAAAGGCGGGGGTCCTACGAGCAGTACTTC
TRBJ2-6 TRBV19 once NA CASSPRRNSGANVLTF TGTGCCAGTAGCCCCCGGAGGAACTCTGGGGCCAACGTCCTGACTTTC
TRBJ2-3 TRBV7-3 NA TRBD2 CASSSIPGLAPDTQYF TGTGCCAGCAGCTCCATTCCGGGACTAGCGCCAGATACGCAGTATTTT
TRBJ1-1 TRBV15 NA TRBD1 CGSSGTGGYEAFF TGTGGCTCATCCGGGACAGGGGGCTATGAAGCTTTCTTT
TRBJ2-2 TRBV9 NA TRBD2 CASSFPGGGNTGELFF TGTGCCAGCAGCTTCCCGGGCGGGGGGAACACCGGGGAGCTGTTTTTT
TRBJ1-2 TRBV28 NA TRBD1 CASTIGQGANYGYTF TGTGCCAGCACCATAGGACAGGGGGCTAACTATGGCTACACCTTC
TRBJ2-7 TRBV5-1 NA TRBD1 CASSLKGQGSSYEQYF TGCGCCAGCAGCTTGAAGGGACAGGGTAGCTCCTACGAGCAGTACTTC
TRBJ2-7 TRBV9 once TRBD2 CASSVAPGGYEQYF TGTGCCAGCAGCGTAGCGCCGGGGGGCTACGAGCAGTACTTC
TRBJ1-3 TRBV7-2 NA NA CASSLVGDGNTIYF TGTGCCAGCAGCTTAGTAGGGGATGGAAACACCATATATTTT
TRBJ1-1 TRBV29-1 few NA CSVEDPLTWRAFF TGCAGCGTTGAAGATCCATTAACTTGGCGGGCTTTCTTT
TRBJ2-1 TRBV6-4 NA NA CASPTGRELIINEQFF TGTGCCAGCCCGACGGGTCGGGAGTTAATAATCAATGAGCAGTTCTTC
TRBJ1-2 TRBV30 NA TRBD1 CSWATGAYGYTF TGTTCCTGGGCAACAGGGGCCTATGGCTACACCTTC
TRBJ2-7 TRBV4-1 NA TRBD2 CASSQDTAAGAYEQYF TGCGCCAGCAGCCAAGATACCGCAGCGGGAGCCTACGAGCAGTACTTC
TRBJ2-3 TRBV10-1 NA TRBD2 CASSEPGTSGGSSTDTQYF TGCGCCAGCAGTGAGCCCGGGACTAGCGGGGGATCTAGCACAGATACGCAGTATTTT
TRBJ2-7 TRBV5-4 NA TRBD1 CASTLPTGTYEQYF TGTGCCAGCACCCTTCCGACAGGGACCTACGAGCAGTACTTC
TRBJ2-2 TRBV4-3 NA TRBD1 CASSQLLQGRPNTGELFF TGCGCCAGCAGCCAGCTATTACAGGGGCGTCCGAACACCGGGGAGCTGTTTTTT
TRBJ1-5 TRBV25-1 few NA CASSEGVSNQPQHF TGTGCCAGCAGTGAAGGAGTATCCAATCAGCCCCAGCATTTT
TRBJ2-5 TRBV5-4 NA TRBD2 CASAGTSGGPGLQETQYF TGTGCCAGCGCCGGGACTAGCGGGGGGCCAGGGCTCCAAGAGACCCAGTACTTC
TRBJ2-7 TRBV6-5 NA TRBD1 CASMGTGSYEQYF TGTGCCAGCATGGGGACAGGATCGTACGAGCAGTACTTC
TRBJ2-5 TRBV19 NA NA CASSETGTPSRETQYF TGTGCCAGTAGCGAAACCGGGACTCCTTCAAGGGAGACCCAGTACTTC
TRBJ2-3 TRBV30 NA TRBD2 CAWSVKAGGHDTQYF TGTGCCTGGAGTGTCAAAGCGGGGGGGCATGATACGCAGTATTTT
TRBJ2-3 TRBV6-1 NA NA CASSDMGGPTDTQYF TGTGCCAGCAGTGATATGGGGGGTCCAACAGATACGCAGTATTTT
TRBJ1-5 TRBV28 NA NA CASSKAGRGLNQPQHF TGTGCCAGCAGTAAAGCGGGGCGAGGACTCAATCAGCCCCAGCATTTT
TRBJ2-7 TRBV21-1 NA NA CASSGRTGVFYEQYF TGTGCCAGCAGCGGCAGGACAGGGGTATTCTACGAGCAGTACTTC
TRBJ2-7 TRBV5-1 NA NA CASSLDRYSYEQYF TGCGCCAGCAGCTTGGACAGGTACTCCTACGAGCAGTACTTC